Listed here are 22 T cell receptor beta chains from one sample, sequenced in a study of blood T cell repertoires in COVID-19. Measured with immunoSEQ multiplex PCR; TCRdb has only the in-frame clones, and not every one. This table has under 75,000 clones, roughly nine tenths appearing once. Material: peripheral blood. Receptors originate from a man in his fifties with acute or convalescent COVID-19.

This chain uses TRBV4-3 with TRBJ1-2; 9 bases are a match to TRBD1. Germline lookup yields CDR1 LGHNA and CDR2 YSLEER. Losses at the gene ends were 7 bases for V and 7 bases for J; bases not matched to a gene: 10. The CDR3 loop spans 14 amino acids. The CDR3 here is CASNPDRGASGYTF. The CDR3 region has the DNA TGCGCCAGCAACCCAGACAGGGGGGCTAGTGGCTACACCTTC.

The gene calls are TRBV6-2 or TRBV6-3 and TRBJ2-5; D might be TRBD2 (7 bases). The V and J ends lost 2 bases and 5 bases respectively, with 15 bases between them. The CDR3 totals 15 residues. Germline-derived CDR1 and CDR2 are MNHEY and SVGEGT. The CDR3 protein is CASSYAGAPGETQYF. CDR3 DNA: TGTGCCAGCAGTTACGCGGGGGCGCCAGGGGAGACCCAGTACTTC.

The genes are TRBV11-2 and TRBJ1-1; TRBD1 is a possible D gene (6 bases). The CDR3 extends over 13 amino acids. Trimming shortened V by 2 bases and J by 7 bases, and 11 bases separated the two germline ends. The germline CDR1 and CDR2 sequences are SGHAT and FQNNGV. CDR3 sequence reads: CASSLRQESEAFF. DNA for the CDR3: TGTGCCAGCAGCTTACGACAGGAAAGTGAAGCTTTCTTT.

This chain connects TRBV7-2 to TRBJ1-2; tentatively, D is TRBD1 (5 bases). The V gene's germline CDR1 is SGHTA and CDR2 FQGNSA. This CDR3 has 13 amino acids. The V gene lost 5 bases and the J gene lost 8 bases, with 15 bases spanning the gap. CDR3 DNA sequence: TGTGCCAGCAGCCCTTATGGGGCAGGAGGCTACACCTTC. Translation: CASSPYGAGGYTF.

The chain joins TRBV2 to TRBJ1-3; D may be TRBD1 (5 bases). Germline-derived CDR1 and CDR2 are SNHLY and FYNNEI. Trimming pared 3 bases from V and 2 bases from J, leaving 8 bases between. The CDR3 has 14 residues. CDR3 sequence: CASSDATAGNTIYF. The DNA for the CDR3 is TGTGCCAGCAGTGACGCGACAGCTGGAAACACCATATATTTT.

The chain employs TRBV10-3 and TRBJ1-2, with 7 bases identical to TRBD1. The CDR3 runs 15 residues. V gave up 2 bases and J gave up 3 bases; unmatched junction bases: 6. Germline CDR1 ENHRY, CDR2 SYGVKD. The DNA of the CDR3 is TGTGCCATCAGTGAGGAGGGGGCGTTCGACTATGGCTACACCTTC. Amino acid sequence: CAISEEGAFDYGYTF.

The chain links TRBV7-9 to TRBJ2-2; TRBD2 matches at 12 bases. The length of the CDR3 is 18 residues. V was pared by 5 bases and J by 6 bases, with 13 bases of the junction left unmatched. The germline V gene has CDR1 SEHNR and CDR2 FQNEAQ (reference sequence). This CDR3 is CASSLSPTSGSGPGELFF. The CDR3, as DNA: TGTGCCAGCAGCCTCTCCCCGACTAGCGGGAGCGGTCCCGGGGAGCTGTTTTTT. The variable domain in full, with the rest retrieved from reference TRBV7-9 and TRBJ2-2, is DTGVSQNPRHKITKRGQNVTFRCDPISEHNRLYWYRQTLGQGPEFLTYFQNEAQLEKSRLLSDRFSAERPKGSFSTLEIQRTEQGDSAMYLCASSLSPTSGSGPGELFFGEGSRLTVL.

The V gene is TRBV6-5, the J gene TRBJ2-7; TRBD1 matches 7 bases. Trimming cost V 2 bases and J 3 bases; bases outside gene matches: 4. This CDR3 comprises 14 residues. The V gene's germline CDR1 is MNHEY and CDR2 SVGAGI. This chain's CDR3 is CASSYEDRDYEQYF. The DNA of the CDR3 is TGTGCCAGCAGTTACGAAGACAGGGACTACGAGCAGTACTTC.

This clone came up a few times. This chain connects TRBV6-4 to TRBJ2-1; 11 positions match TRBD1. J was trimmed by 9 bases and V by 0 bases; bases with no gene match: 7. The germline gives CDR1 MRHNA, CDR2 SNTAGT. CDR3 length equals 16 residues. CDR3 in DNA: TGTGCCAGCAGTGACTCGGACGGGACAGGGGGTGGTGAGCAGTTCTTC. Amino acid sequence: CASSDSDGTGGGEQFF.

The V gene is TRBV6-5, the J gene TRBJ1-6; the match to TRBD1 covers 11 bases. The CDR3 consists of 16 residues. CDR1 is MNHEY and CDR2 is SVGAGI in the germline V gene. The ends lost 3 bases at V and 8 bases at J; junction bases unmatched: 6. The CDR3 nucleotides are TGTGCCAGCAGTTATCAAGGACAGGGGGCTGATTCACCCCTCCACTTT. It specifies CASSYQGQGADSPLHF.

The rearrangement links TRBV7-6 to TRBJ2-3; 13 bases align to TRBD2. Losses at the gene ends were 6 bases for V and 0 bases for J; bases not matched to a gene: 6. The CDR3 length is 17 residues. CDR1 SGHVS and CDR2 FNYEAQ come from the germline V gene. The DNA for the CDR3 is TGTGCCAGCAGGAAAGGGACTAGCGGGAAAAGCACAGATACGCAGTATTTT. It specifies CASRKGTSGKSTDTQYF.

The J gene is TRBJ1-2, the V gene TRBV13; D gene unclear. This CDR3 spans 15 amino acids. V shed 7 bases and J shed 6 bases, with 21 bases lying between them. Germline values: CDR1 PRHDT, CDR2 FYEKMQ (reference sequence). The CDR3 sequence: CASTSLGRVVDGYTF. The CDR3 coding sequence is TGTGCCAGCACCTCTCTAGGGAGGGTGGTCGATGGCTACACCTTC. The variable domain in full, completed from reference TRBV13 and TRBJ1-2, reads AAGVIQSPRHLIKEKRETATLKCYPIPRHDTVYWYQQGPGQDPQFLISFYEKMQSDKGSIPDRFSAQQFSDYHSELNMSSLELGDSALYFCASTSLGRVVDGYTFGSGTRLTVV.

The chain combines TRBV24-1 with TRBJ2-2; 11 bases align to TRBD1. V lost 7 bases to trimming and J lost 3 bases; unmatched junction nucleotides: 0. Germline values: CDR1 KGHDR, CDR2 SFDVKD. CDR3 length: 14 residues. Written as DNA, the CDR3 is TGTGCCACCAGGGGACAGGGGGACACCGGGGAGCTGTTTTTT. The encoded protein is CATRGQGDTGELFF.

This clone was recorded only once. The V call is TRBV7-2, the J call TRBJ2-7; TRBD2 matches 9 bases. CDR1 and CDR2 (germline): SGHTA, FQGNSA. V shed 6 bases and J 2 bases; nucleotides not matched to a gene: 8. The CDR3 extends over 15 amino acids. As DNA, the CDR3 is TGTGCCAGCAGTCGCGGGGGCGGGAGGGCCTACGAGCAGTACTTC. Amino acids: CASSRGGGRAYEQYF.

This chain uses TRBV6-2 or TRBV6-3 with TRBJ2-2; D gene ambiguous. This CDR3 has 15 amino acids. The ends were cut back, 0 bases at V and 1 base at J, with 6 bases in the middle. Germline V gene sequence: CDR1 MNHEY, CDR2 SVGEGT. The CDR3 loop is CASSYSGRNTGELFF. CDR3 nucleotide sequence: TGTGCCAGCAGTTACTCTGGCAGGAACACCGGGGAGCTGTTTTTT.

The J gene is TRBJ1-1, the V gene TRBV5-1; the D is unclear. The CDR3 has 14 amino acids. CDR1 and CDR2 from the germline V gene are SGHRS and YFSETQ. The V end was cut by 0 bases, the J end by 1 base, with 7 bases between. DNA for the CDR3: TGCGCCAGCAGCTTGGACAATGGGAACACTGAAGCTTTCTTT. This gives the protein CASSLDNGNTEAFF.

This sequence joins TRBV28 and TRBJ1-3; weak D call: TRBD1 (5 bases). Looked up from germline, CDR1 is MDHEN and CDR2 is SYDVKM. V gave up 2 bases and J gave up 2 bases, with 13 bases separating them. This CDR3 has 16 residues. This chain's CDR3 is CASSLGSGHTGNTIYF. The CDR3 DNA reads as TGTGCCAGCAGTTTAGGGTCAGGGCATACTGGAAACACCATATATTTT.

V usage is TRBV7-9 and J usage is TRBJ2-7; maybe TRBD1 (5 bases). The CDR3 covers 11 residues. CDR1 is SEHNR and CDR2 is FQNEAQ in the germline V gene (reference sequence). Deletions cut 5 bases from V and 3 bases from J, with 5 bases between. CDR3 protein: CASSDSYEQYF. The CDR3 DNA reads as TGTGCCAGCAGCGACAGCTACGAGCAGTACTTC.

As concerns this clone: At one end the junction does not follow the germline gene, possibly because of a read error. V is TRBV9 and J is TRBJ2-7; D uncertain. Germline V gene sequence: CDR1 SGDLS, CDR2 YYNGEE. This CDR3 is built from 14 residues. CDR3 residues: CASSAKPSVYGQYF. The DNA of the CDR3 is TGTGCCAGCAGCGCTAAACCCAGCGTCTACGGGCAGTACTTC.

V usage is TRBV29-1 and J usage is TRBJ2-3; D remains unclear. This CDR3 is 13 amino acids long. In germline, CDR1 is SQVTM, CDR2 ANQGSEA. The ends were cut back, 6 bases at V and 2 bases at J, with 12 bases in the middle. The CDR3, as DNA: TGCAGCGTAGCTGGCAGGTACACAGATACGCAGTATTTT. Protein product: CSVAGRYTDTQYF.

This clone was detected only a few times. The chain has TRBV28 and TRBJ2-3; 14 bases agree with TRBD2. This CDR3 has 15 residues. In germline, CDR1 is MDHEN, CDR2 SYDVKM. The J segment lost 7 bases and the V segment lost 4 bases, leaving 4 bases of the junction unmatched. The CDR3 nucleotides read TGTGCCAGCAGTTCTAGACTAGCGGGAGGGAATACGCAGTATTTT. This gives the protein CASSSRLAGGNTQYF.

A single count supports this clone. The CDR3 reads CATTNFIPFASGSGTDTQYF. DNA for the CDR3: TGTGCCACCACCAACTTTATCCCTTTTGCTAGCGGGAGTGGCACAGATACGCAGTATTTT. The genes are TRBV24-1 and TRBJ2-3; 10 nucleotides agree with TRBD2. Trimming took 8 bases from V and 1 from J; bases not matched to a gene: 20. CDR1 and CDR2 from the germline V gene are KGHDR and SFDVKD. This CDR3 region has 20 residues.